This passage covers 20 T cell receptor beta chains from one sample sequenced in a study of Ad26.COV2.S vaccination and SARS-CoV-2 variants (dated by TCRdb to 2020 to 2023). Library prep was done by the immunoSEQ multiplex PCR assay. The table comes from immuneACCESS by way of TCRdb, which keeps in-frame sequences with V and J called. Part of the clones is missing from these tables; in studies checked, under half for an unresolved V gene and the rest for unknown reasons. The sample yields roughly 320,000 clones; about 85% were counted once. About 2.1% of the sample rests with the top ten. The treatment or condition label of this sample denotes: 15 to 20 received Ad26.COV2.S at low or high dose, single or two shots; 5 received placebo; per-sample allocation not given. For vaccine and placebo recipients, repertoires were sequenced using samples collected on day 63 after the first injection. Sequencing used peripheral blood, obtained in a trial of Ad26.COV2.S vaccine versus placebo. All receptors come from a person between 18 and 65 years old who received the Ad26.COV2.S COVID-19 vaccine or a placebo.

This sequence joins TRBV28 and TRBJ2-3; no definite D call. The germline V gene encodes CDR1 MDHEN and CDR2 SYDVKM. CDR3 length: 15 residues. Trimming removed 6 bases from V and 0 bases from J, with 13 bases in between. The CDR3 sequence: CASRSYGSSTDTQYF. The CDR3 nucleotides are TGTGCCAGCAGATCGTACGGCAGCAGCACAGATACGCAGTATTTT. Together with reference TRBV28 and TRBJ2-3, the CDR3 gives the full variable domain: DVKVTQSSRYLVKRTGEKVFLECVQDMDHENMFWYRQDPGLGLRLIYFSYDVKMKEKGDIPEGYSVSREKKERFSLILESASTNQTSMYLCASRSYGSSTDTQYFGPGTRLTVL.

The chain uses TRBV2 and TRBJ2-7; no firm D call. The germline V and J ends were trimmed by 7 bases and 4 bases, with 8 bases remaining between them. Germline V gene sequence: CDR1 SNHLY, CDR2 FYNNEI. CDR3 length equals 11 residues. The CDR3 DNA follows: TGTGCCAGCAAATCGTGGTACGAGCAGTACTTC. Its translation is CASKSWYEQYF.

The chain employs TRBV2 and TRBJ2-2; D uncertain. V shed 3 bases and J shed 5 bases, with 10 bases lying between them. The CDR3 sequence is 14 residues long. Germline V CDR1 and CDR2: SNHLY, FYNNEI. The CDR3 DNA reads TGTGCCAGCAGTGATGTCGGGTCAACCGGGGAGCTGTTTTTT. Translation gives CASSDVGSTGELFF.

This clone was observed a single time. V gene TRBV30 combines with J gene TRBJ1-1, with D unclear. This CDR3 comprises 10 residues. The V and J ends lost 7 bases and 9 bases respectively, with 12 bases between them. CDR1 and CDR2 (germline): GTSNPN, SVGIG (reference sequence). CDR3 residues: CASWRVKAFF. For the CDR3, the DNA is TGTGCCTCGTGGAGGGTTAAAGCTTTCTTT.

The chain carries TRBV14 and TRBJ2-7; D tentatively fits TRBD1 or TRBD2 (5 bases each). The V and J ends lost 3 bases and 2 bases respectively, with 14 bases between them. The CDR3 is made up of 15 amino acids. Germline CDR1 SGHDN, CDR2 FVKESK. This CDR3 is CASSQGWDAAYEQYF. The CDR3 region has the DNA TGTGCCAGCAGCCAGGGGTGGGACGCAGCCTACGAGCAGTACTTC.

This chain joins TRBV7-9 and TRBJ2-5; D is perhaps TRBD1 (6 bases). V lost 6 bases and J 2 bases, leaving 22 bases between the germline ends. CDR3 size: 17 residues. Germline lookup yields CDR1 SEHNR and CDR2 FQNEAQ (reference sequence). CDR3 region: CASRPQRGFSGQETQYF. The DNA of the CDR3 is TGTGCCAGCAGGCCCCAAAGGGGGTTTTCGGGACAAGAGACCCAGTACTTC.

This chain uses TRBV28 with TRBJ1-2, with unresolved D. CDR1 and CDR2 (germline): MDHEN, SYDVKM. The CDR3 covers 13 residues. Trimming took 5 bases from V and 2 from J, leaving 9 bases between them. In DNA form, the CDR3 reads TGTGCCAGCAGTGAAGGAAGAAACTATGGCTACACCTTC. As protein: CASSEGRNYGYTF.

The chain is built from TRBV2 and TRBJ1-1; D unclear. Trimming cost V 5 bases and J 4 bases, with 17 bases left between them. CDR3 size: 15 residues. Germline assignment: CDR1 SNHLY and CDR2 FYNNEI. CDR3: CASSSDVLGGTEAFF. The DNA for the CDR3 is TGTGCCAGCAGTTCGGACGTTCTAGGCGGCACTGAAGCTTTCTTT.

This clone was found once. This rearrangement joins TRBV14 to TRBJ1-6; D unresolved. Between the trimmed V and J ends, which lost 2 bases and 7 bases, there was a span of 6 bases. CDR3 length: 13 residues. CDR1 is SGHDN, CDR2 FVKESK, per germline. The CDR3 DNA reads as TGTGCCAGCAGCCAACAACAGAATTCACCCCTCCACTTT. It specifies CASSQQQNSPLHF.

This clone came up a few times. V is TRBV5-1 and J is TRBJ1-4, with D perhaps TRBD1 (5 bases). The germline CDR1 and CDR2 sequences are SGHRS and YFSETQ. Trimming removed 4 bases from V and 5 bases from J, with 15 bases in between. This CDR3 has 15 amino acids. CDR3: CASSRDFISNEKLFF. The CDR3 nucleotides are TGCGCCAGCAGCAGGGACTTTATCTCGAATGAAAAACTGTTTTTT.

The chain uses TRBV15 and TRBJ1-1, with TRBD1 as a possible D gene (5 bases). Trimming cost V 0 bases and J 4 bases, with 9 bases left between them. Germline V CDR1 and CDR2: LNHNV, YYDKDF (reference sequence). The CDR3 length is 14 residues. The CDR3 protein is CATSRDGGVTEAFF. As DNA, the CDR3 is TGTGCCACCAGCAGAGATGGGGGAGTCACTGAAGCTTTCTTT.

The genes are TRBV27 and TRBJ1-2, with D unresolved. The CDR3 sequence is 16 residues long. Germline V gives CDR1 MNHEY, CDR2 SMNVEV (reference sequence). V lost 5 bases to trimming and J lost 4 bases, with 20 bases between them. This chain's CDR3 is CASSHNRVSSGYGYTF. The CDR3 nucleotides are TGTGCCAGCAGTCATAACCGGGTCTCATCCGGCTATGGCTACACCTTC.

This clone was observed a handful of times. The chain uses TRBV3-1 (or the pseudogene TRBV3-2) and TRBJ2-3, with D possibly matching TRBD1 (5 bases). Germline CDR1 reads LGHDT; CDR2 reads YNNKEL (reference sequence). V lost 0 bases, J lost 4 bases, and 8 bases lay in between. CDR3 length: 14 amino acids. CDR3 nucleotides: TGTGCCAGCAGCCAAGAAGGGGCAGCAGATACGCAGTATTTT. Its translation is CASSQEGAADTQYF.

The chain couples TRBV11-2 to TRBJ2-1; the match to TRBD2 covers 7 bases. The V gene end was trimmed by 5 bases and the J gene end by 6 bases; junction bases not matched to a gene: 4. This CDR3 is 13 amino acids long. Germline CDR1 and CDR2: SGHAT and FQNNGV. In nucleotides, the CDR3 is TGTGCCAGCAGCCCCCCGGGGGGCAATGAGCAGTTCTTC. Translated: CASSPPGGNEQFF.

This clone was seen only once. The chain links TRBV5-1 to TRBJ1-4; D is unclear. Deletions cut 0 bases from V and 2 bases from J, with 5 bases between. Germline CDR1 is SGHRS and CDR2 is YFSETQ. The CDR3 length is 14 residues. The CDR3 sequence: CASSLGATNEKLFF. The CDR3 DNA is TGCGCCAGCAGCTTGGGGGCTACTAATGAAAAACTGTTTTTT.

This chain uses TRBV24-1 with TRBJ1-2, with unresolved D. The CDR3 has 13 amino acids. CDR1 and CDR2 from the germline V gene are KGHDR and SFDVKD. The V end lost 3 bases, the J end lost 7 bases, and 11 bases lay between the germline ends. CDR3 loop: CATSDRRAAGYTF. The CDR3 DNA sequence: TGTGCCACCAGTGATAGGAGGGCGGCTGGCTACACCTTC.

J is TRBJ2-5 and V is TRBV7-3; no definite D call. In germline, CDR1 is SGHTA, CDR2 FQGTGA. V lost 4 bases and J 4 bases, leaving 10 bases between the germline ends. The CDR3 covers 13 residues. CDR3 nucleotides: TGTGCCAGCAGCTCTCCCCCGGCAGAGACCCAGTACTTC. Translation gives CASSSPPAETQYF.

CDR3 bases: TGTGCCAGCAGCCAAAGGGCCTCGGAAGGCTACACCTTC. Translated, it gives CASSQRASEGYTF. The chain carries TRBV3-1 (or the pseudogene TRBV3-2) and TRBJ1-2; D unclear. Germline loops: CDR1 LGHDT, CDR2 YNNKEL (reference sequence). V gave up 2 bases and J gave up 8 bases, with 12 bases separating them. CDR3 length equals 13 residues.

V usage is TRBV5-1 and J usage is TRBJ2-2, with 8 nucleotides matching TRBD1. The CDR3 consists of 16 residues. Germline assignment: CDR1 SGHRS and CDR2 YFSETQ. J gave up 6 bases and V 3 bases, and 10 bases lay outside the gene matches. CDR3: CASSSGQGGPSGELFF. The CDR3 DNA sequence: TGCGCCAGCAGCTCTGGACAGGGAGGTCCCTCCGGGGAGCTGTTTTTT.

The rearrangement links TRBV6-4 to TRBJ1-5, with D hard to call. Deletions cut 4 bases from V and 4 bases from J, with 8 bases between. Looked up from germline, CDR1 is MRHNA and CDR2 is SNTAGT. The CDR3 has 13 amino acids. The CDR3 bases are TGTGCCAGCAGTGTCGGGAAAAATCAGCCCCAGCATTTT. It encodes CASSVGKNQPQHF.